A single sample is the source of the 31 T cell receptor beta chains below, sequenced in a study of T cells in Graves' hyperthyroidism and ophthalmopathy. Template material for amplifying TCR beta CDR3 regions consisted of RNA transcripts. An initial round of RT-PCR targeting the TCR CDR3 relied on the HTBI primer set. TCRdb used MiXCR to reprocess the multiplex PCR reads, holding one entry per CDR3 protein. The table lists about 690,000 distinct CDR3 sequences, around a sixth of them singletons, with 15% to 19% in the top ten. The material sequenced was blood. These receptors were collected from a man aged 50 to 60 with Graves' hyperthyroidism.

This rearrangement joins TRBV25-1 to TRBJ2-1; possibly TRBD2 for D (5 bases). Trimming shortened V by 1 base and J by 4 bases, and 17 bases separated the two germline ends. The CDR3 is 17 residues long. CDR1 and CDR2 (germline): MGHDK, SYGVNS. The CDR3 sequence is CASSESYSAHIYNEQFF. CDR3 in DNA: TGTGCCAGCAGTGAATCTTATAGCGCCCATATTTACAATGAGCAGTTCTTC.

This clonotype has just a few counts. This chain joins TRBV5-1 and TRBJ2-1; the match to TRBD2 covers 13 bases. The CDR3 sequence is 15 residues long. The V segment lost 0 bases and the J segment 9 bases; nucleotides outside the gene matches: 3. From germline, CDR1 is SGHRS and CDR2 YFSETQ. The CDR3 bases are TGCGCCAGCAGCTTGGGGACTAGCGGGAGTGGTGAGCAGTTCTTC. The encoded protein is CASSLGTSGSGEQFF.

This clonotype was detected ten times or more. The chain has TRBV28 and TRBJ2-7, with D perhaps matching TRBD1 or TRBD2 (6 bases each). The V gene's germline CDR1 is MDHEN and CDR2 SYDVKM. This CDR3 comprises 14 residues. With 2 bases removed from V and 2 bases from J, the gap between germline ends came to 10 bases. CDR3 protein: CASSLRGAAYEQYF. The CDR3 nucleotides read TGTGCCAGCAGTTTAAGGGGGGCTGCCTACGAGCAGTACTTC.

This clonotype came up many times. This chain uses TRBV5-1 with TRBJ2-3, with D unclear. The V end was cut by 3 bases, the J end by 0 bases, with 5 bases between. The CDR3 runs to 13 residues. Germline V lookup: CDR1 SGHRS, CDR2 YFSETQ. The CDR3 spells CASSSLSTDTQYF. The CDR3, as DNA: TGCGCCAGCAGCTCCCTTAGCACAGATACGCAGTATTTT.

This clonotype was counted at least ten times. V gene TRBV20-1 combines with J gene TRBJ1-6; no reliable D call. Germline CDR1 and CDR2: DFQATT and SNEGSKA (reference sequence). Trimming stripped 0 bases from V and 6 bases from J, with 18 bases between. The CDR3 covers 17 residues. The CDR3 reads CSARDQTGSSGNSPLHF. DNA of the CDR3: TGCAGTGCTAGAGATCAAACCGGGAGCAGTGGTAATTCACCCCTCCACTTT.

The chain couples TRBV20-1 to TRBJ2-2; a possible D gene is TRBD2 (7 bases). With 6 bases removed from V and 5 bases from J, the gap between germline ends came to 16 bases. The length of the CDR3 is 14 residues. The germline V gene has CDR1 DFQATT and CDR2 SNEGSKA (reference sequence). For the CDR3, the DNA is TGCAGTGCCCTTGGGGGGGCGCGGACCGGGGAGCTGTTTTTT. As protein: CSALGGARTGELFF.

J is TRBJ2-1 and V is TRBV6-1, with a tentative D call TRBD2 (6 bases). Deletions cut 8 bases from V and 6 bases from J, with 14 bases between. This CDR3 spans 13 amino acids. The germline CDR1 and CDR2 sequences are MNHNS and SASEGT. The CDR3 bases are TGTGCCAGCCCTAGCGACCCTACCAATGAGCAGTTCTTC. As protein: CASPSDPTNEQFF.

Ten or more counts support this clonotype. This sequence joins TRBV28 and TRBJ1-2; the match to TRBD1 covers 10 bases. J lost 13 bases, V lost 6 bases, and 17 bases had no gene match. This CDR3 has 15 residues. Germline V gene sequence: CDR1 MDHEN, CDR2 SYDVKM. CDR3 sequence: CASSQLTRGQGYGTF. The CDR3 region has the DNA TGTGCCAGCAGCCAACTCACTAGGGGACAGGGGTACGGCACCTTC.

The chain is built from TRBV30 and TRBJ2-2; 8 nucleotides agree with TRBD2. The length of the CDR3 is 17 residues. CDR1 GTSNPN and CDR2 SVGIG come from the germline V gene (reference sequence). V gave up 5 bases and J gave up 7 bases; unmatched junction bases: 18. The CDR3 nucleotides are TGTGCCTGGGGCCCAGAAACGGGACTAGTGGAAGTCGGGGAGCTGTTTTTT. This encodes CAWGPETGLVEVGELFF. The whole variable domain, filled in from reference TRBV30 and TRBJ2-2, reads SQTIHQWPATLVQPVGSPLSLECTVEGTSNPNLYWYRQAAGRGLQLLFYSVGIGQISSEVPQNLSASRPQDRQFILSSKKLLLSDSGFYLCAWGPETGLVEVGELFFGEGSRLTVL.

The chain carries TRBV4-3 and TRBJ1-1; D perhaps matches TRBD1 (5 bases). CDR1 is LGHNA and CDR2 is YSLEER in the germline V gene. The CDR3 has 15 residues. Trimming removed 1 base from V and 4 bases from J, with 13 bases in between. DNA of the CDR3: TGCGCCAGCAGCCAAGTTGGTACAGGCGGCACTGAAGCTTTCTTT. Amino acid sequence: CASSQVGTGGTEAFF.

Concerning this clonotype itself: A read error is possible here, since a much larger clone lies one base away. The gene calls are TRBV27 and TRBJ2-1; a possible D gene is TRBD2 (5 bases). Germline V gene sequence: CDR1 MNHEY, CDR2 SMNVEV (reference sequence). This CDR3 is built from 14 residues. CDR3 DNA sequence: TGTGTCAGCAGTTTGGGGAGAGATTACAATGAGCAGTTCTTC. Amino acids: CVSSLGRDYNEQFF.

This clonotype was seen at least ten times. This sequence joins TRBV10-3 and TRBJ2-5; D may be TRBD2 (6 bases). V shed 2 bases and J shed 4 bases, with 11 bases lying between them. CDR1 and CDR2 from the germline V gene are ENHRY and SYGVKD. The CDR3 covers 14 residues. The CDR3 sequence is CAISERRAGETQYF. The CDR3 DNA is TGTGCCATCAGTGAGAGGAGGGCAGGAGAGACCCAGTACTTC.

This clonotype was found many times. The J gene is TRBJ2-7, the V gene TRBV12-3 or TRBV12-4, with TRBD1 as a possible D gene (6 bases). Trimming shortened V by 6 bases and J by 0 bases, and 15 bases separated the two germline ends. This CDR3 is 15 amino acids long. This chain's CDR3 is CASSYNTGISYEQYF. DNA for the CDR3: TGTGCCAGCAGCTATAATACAGGGATCTCCTACGAGCAGTACTTC.

This clonotype was detected only once. The chain joins TRBV19 to TRBJ1-5; D gene unclear. V gave up 6 bases and J gave up 3 bases, with 9 bases separating them. The germline CDR1 and CDR2 sequences are LNHDA and SQIVND (reference sequence). The CDR3 covers 13 residues. CDR3 sequence reads: CASSPSHNQPQHF. DNA of the CDR3: TGTGCCAGTAGCCCCAGCCACAATCAGCCCCAGCATTTT.

This clonotype has a count of ten or more. This chain connects TRBV6-2 or TRBV6-3 to TRBJ2-2; possible D gene TRBD2, 6 bases. The V end lost 6 bases, the J end lost 0 bases, and 26 bases lay between the germline ends. The CDR3 is made up of 20 amino acids. Germline values: CDR1 MNHEY, CDR2 SVGEGT. CDR3 sequence: CASSREGMSRRDSNTGELFF. The CDR3 DNA follows: TGTGCCAGCAGCCGCGAGGGAATGAGTCGGCGGGATTCGAACACCGGGGAGCTGTTTTTT.

V usage is TRBV3-1 and J usage is TRBJ2-7; possibly TRBD1 for D (5 bases). V was shortened by 3 bases and J by 5 bases, with 14 bases between the two germline ends. Looked up from germline, CDR1 is LGHDT and CDR2 is YNNKEL (reference sequence). The CDR3 runs 14 residues. DNA for the CDR3: TGTGCCAGCAGCCAGGACCTCAGGGTTCACGAGCAGTACTTC. It yields the protein CASSQDLRVHEQYF.

The chain recombines TRBV5-5 with TRBJ1-2; D is unclear. V was trimmed by 0 bases and J by 0 bases, leaving 9 bases between them. The CDR3 is made up of 15 amino acids. Germline lookup yields CDR1 SGHKS and CDR2 YYEKEE (reference sequence). As DNA, the CDR3 is TGTGCCAGCAGCTTGGTTTTACAACCTAACTATGGCTACACCTTC. It encodes CASSLVLQPNYGYTF.

In this sample, this clonotype turned up many times. This chain joins TRBV5-1 and TRBJ2-7; D is possibly TRBD1 (6 bases). The CDR3 consists of 15 residues. Between the trimmed V and J ends, which lost 0 bases and 7 bases, there was a span of 17 bases. CDR1 SGHRS and CDR2 YFSETQ come from the germline V gene. DNA for the CDR3: TGCGCCAGCAGCTTGGCTGTAGGGGGAGAAGGAGAGCAGTACTTC. The encoded protein is CASSLAVGGEGEQYF. Full variable domain (rest looked up from reference TRBV5-1 and TRBJ2-7): KAGVTQTPRYLIKTRGQQVTLSCSPISGHRSVSWYQQTPGQGLQFLFEYFSETQRNKGNFPGRFSGRQFSNSRSEMNVSTLELGDSALYLCASSLAVGGEGEQYFGPGTRLTVT.

The sample holds many counts of this clonotype. The chain has TRBV27 and TRBJ1-2; TRBD1 matches at 7 bases. The CDR3 covers 14 residues. Germline CDR1 is MNHEY and CDR2 is SMNVEV (reference sequence). With 3 bases clipped from V and 7 bases from J, the junction kept 8 bases outside the gene matches. For the CDR3, the DNA is TGTGCCAGCAGTTTCCGGGACAGTACGGGTGGCTACACCTTC. Translation: CASSFRDSTGGYTF.

The chain joins TRBV5-5 to TRBJ1-1; D is perhaps TRBD1 (5 bases). Germline V gene lookup returns CDR1 SGHKS and CDR2 YYEKEE (reference sequence). V lost 4 bases and J lost 7, with 11 bases in between. The CDR3 sequence is 12 residues long. CDR3: CASSRQDNEAFF. DNA for the CDR3: TGTGCCAGCAGCCGTCAGGACAATGAAGCTTTCTTT.

This clonotype was seen a few times. The chain uses TRBV20-1 and TRBJ2-2; D gene unclear. Trimming took 4 bases from V and 5 from J, leaving 11 bases between them. Per germline, CDR1 DFQATT and CDR2 SNEGSKA (reference sequence). The CDR3 is made up of 13 amino acids. The CDR3 region has the DNA TGCAGTGCTATCACCATCCTTACCGGGGAGCTGTTTTTT. It encodes CSAITILTGELFF.

In this sample, this clonotype turned up many times. One end of the junction does not line up with germline, which may come from a read error. V and J are TRBV7-9 and TRBJ2-1; 11 bases are a match to TRBD2. The CDR3 contains 14 residues. Germline V gives CDR1 SEHNR, CDR2 FQNEAQ (reference sequence). CDR3 sequence (DNA): TGTGCCAGCAGTTTAGCGGGAGGGGGGAATGAGCAGTTCTTC. Amino acids: CASSLAGGGNEQFF.

Only a few counts were recorded for this clonotype. This chain links TRBV4-1 with TRBJ1-4; tentative D call: TRBD1 (6 bases). The CDR3 length is 15 residues. V was trimmed by 0 bases and J by 8 bases, leaving 13 bases between them. CDR1 and CDR2 from the germline V gene are MGHRA and YSYEKL. DNA of the CDR3: TGCGCCAGCAGCCAAGATCTGGGGGGCTTGGAAAAACTGTTTTTT. Translated: CASSQDLGGLEKLFF.

Ten or more counts support this clonotype. V usage is TRBV10-3 and J usage is TRBJ1-1, with D perhaps matching TRBD1 (5 bases). The CDR3 contains 16 residues. Trimming stripped 3 bases from V and 5 bases from J, with 19 bases between. In germline, CDR1 is ENHRY, CDR2 SYGVKD. CDR3 DNA sequence: TGTGCCATCAGTGATTTAGTAACGGGGGGTGGAACTGAAGCTTTCTTT. This sequence encodes CAISDLVTGGGTEAFF.

The chain recombines TRBV19 with TRBJ1-1; tentative D call: TRBD1 (6 bases). V lost 4 bases and J 0 bases, leaving 12 bases between the germline ends. Germline CDR1 LNHDA, CDR2 SQIVND (reference sequence). CDR3 length: 15 amino acids. CDR3 region: CASSRSDRMNTEAFF. DNA for the CDR3: TGTGCCAGTAGTAGGTCTGACAGGATGAACACTGAAGCTTTCTTT.

This clonotype was observed many times. The genes are TRBV28 and TRBJ2-1, with 11 bases matching TRBD2. The CDR3 length is 17 residues. Germline lookup yields CDR1 MDHEN and CDR2 SYDVKM. J lost 7 bases, V lost 2 bases, and 10 bases had no gene match. The CDR3 region has the DNA TGTGCCAGCAGTTTAAATAGCGGGAGGGCCAAGAATAATGAGCAGTTCTTC. Its protein product is CASSLNSGRAKNNEQFF.

In this sample, this clonotype turned up many times. The chain links TRBV29-1 to TRBJ1-1; the D is unclear. Per germline, CDR1 SQVTM and CDR2 ANQGSEA. V was cut by 4 bases and J by 8 bases, with 14 bases left in between. The CDR3 sequence is 12 residues long. Here the CDR3 DNA reads TGCAGCGTTGTTGGGCTTAACGGAGAAGCTTTCTTT. As protein: CSVVGLNGEAFF.

This clonotype came up a few times. The CDR3 sequence: CAIQPGPRTGELFF. In nucleotides, the CDR3 is TGTGCCATCCAACCGGGCCCAAGGACCGGGGAGCTGTTTTTT. The chain couples TRBV7-6 to TRBJ2-2; no firm D call. CDR3 length: 14 residues. V was cut by 10 bases and J by 5 bases, with 17 bases left in between. Germline CDR1 SGHVS, CDR2 FNYEAQ.

Many counts were recorded for this clonotype. The V and J genes are TRBV6-1 and TRBJ2-5; 14 positions agree with TRBD2. Trimming removed 3 bases from V and 5 bases from J; junction bases left unmatched: 5. Germline V gene lookup returns CDR1 MNHNS and CDR2 SASEGT. This CDR3 is built from 16 residues. The CDR3 loop is CASSDPTSGREETQYF. For the CDR3, the DNA is TGTGCCAGCAGTGACCCGACTAGCGGGAGGGAGGAGACCCAGTACTTC.

The chain recombines TRBV20-1 with TRBJ2-1; D is unclear. This CDR3 has 9 residues. CDR1 and CDR2 from the germline V gene are DFQATT and SNEGSKA (reference sequence). V lost 3 bases to trimming and J lost 8 bases, with 2 bases between them. CDR3 sequence reads: CSASDEQFF. In DNA form, the CDR3 reads TGCAGTGCTAGCGATGAGCAGTTCTTC.

J is TRBJ2-1 and V is TRBV7-9, with D tentatively TRBD1 (6 bases). This CDR3 comprises 15 residues. V was clipped by 5 bases and J by 7 bases, with 18 bases between them. The V gene's germline CDR1 is SEHNR and CDR2 FQNEAQ (reference sequence). CDR3 protein: CASSPGRGGGNEQFF. Here the CDR3 DNA reads TGTGCCAGCAGCCCTGGGAGAGGGGGTGGGAATGAGCAGTTCTTC.